Reported below is one T cell receptor (beta chain). This record belongs to a study of blood T cell repertoires in COVID-19. Background on the study: Specimens from acute and convalescent COVID-19 originated in the United States, Italy and Spain.

Authors' data handling: Reference gene primer amplification gave nucleated cell count estimates. Assay: immunoSEQ multiplex PCR; the TCRdb copy retains only in-frame clones and omits some. Clone size and the V and J calls come from that table; the DNA yielded D and trimming. The sample shows some 400,000 clones, about 89% of them seen only once. Germline CDR1 reads SGHDT; CDR2 reads YYEEEE. Trimming removed 6 bases from V and 7 bases from J, with 17 bases in between. The CDR3 length is 14 residues. The specimen was PBMCs or T cells enriched from blood (not recorded which). The chain couples TRBV5-6 to TRBJ1-5, with a tentative D call TRBD1 (6 bases). The sequence derives from a woman aged 40-49 years who had been exposed to COVID-19. CDR3 in amino acids: CASTLAGQGQPQHF. In nucleotides, the CDR3 is TGTGCCAGCACCCTAGCTGGGCAGGGGCAGCCCCAGCATTTT.